The rows below give T cell receptor beta chains drawn from one sample of a study of radiotherapy plus CTLA-4 blockade in lung cancer. The repertoire was sequenced with immunoSEQ multiplex PCR; TCRdb's copy has only in-frame clones and lacks some. This table has approximately 32,000 clones, 65% to 75% appearing once. The specimen comprised peripheral blood, sampled from a patient treated with radiotherapy plus ipilimumab. The receptors were sampled from a human donor with non-small cell lung cancer who had stable disease on radiotherapy plus ipilimumab. The CDR3 runs from the conserved cysteine through the conserved F or W. The D gene is left open where the match is weak.

J | V | D | DNA | CDR3
TRBJ2-7 | TRBV7-2 | TRBD1 | TGTGCCAGCAGCAAAGGGGGCTCCGGAGCCTACGAGCAGTACTTC | CASSKGGSGAYEQYF
TRBJ1-1 | TRBV6-8 | - | TGTGCCAGTAGACAAAGGGGGGGCCAGACTGAAGCTTTCTTT | CASRQRGGQTEAFF
TRBJ2-7 | TRBV6-1 | - | TGTGCCAGCAGCCTACAGGGACCCGCCTACGAGCAGTACTTC | CASSLQGPAYEQYF
TRBJ2-5 | TRBV28 | TRBD2 | TGTGCCAGCAGTCCCATGGGTCTAGCGGGAGTGGGGACCCAGTACTTC | CASSPMGLAGVGTQYF
TRBJ2-1 | TRBV4-2 | - | TGTGCCAGCAGCCAACGGGCCGGCGATGAGCAGTTCTTC | CASSQRAGDEQFF
TRBJ1-5 | TRBV21-1 | - | TGTGCCAGCAGCAAAGGAAGTGACGGGGGCGGCAATCAGCCCCAGCATTTT | CASSKGSDGGGNQPQHF
TRBJ2-5 | TRBV5-6 | TRBD2 | TGTGCCAGCAGCCCTGGGGGACTAGCGGGTACGGTGGAGACCCAGTACTTC | CASSPGGLAGTVETQYF
TRBJ2-7 | TRBV5-4 | TRBD2 | TGTGCCAGCAGGCGACTAGCGGGAGGTCCCTACGAGCAGTACTTC | CASRRLAGGPYEQYF
TRBJ2-1 | TRBV19 | TRBD2 | TGTGCCAGTAGTACCACTGGGGCGGGGGGCCTCAATGAGCAGTTCTTC | CASSTTGAGGLNEQFF
TRBJ2-1 | TRBV6-1 | - | TGTGCCAGCAGTGAATCCTACAATGAGCAGTTCTTC | CASSESYNEQFF
TRBJ2-1 | TRBV7-9 | TRBD2 | TGTGCCAGCAGCTCAACCGGGGGGAGGGTAAATGAGCAGTTCTTC | CASSSTGGRVNEQFF
TRBJ2-6 | TRBV19 | - | TGTGCCAGTAAGGTACTGTCTGGGGCCAACGTCCTGACTTTC | CASKVLSGANVLTF
TRBJ1-2 | TRBV6-6 | TRBD1 | TGTGCCAGCAGATCCGGGACAGGATATGGCTACACCTTC | CASRSGTGYGYTF
TRBJ1-4 | TRBV7-2 | TRBD1 | TGTGCCAGCAGCTTAGGCGGCCGAGGGGGCGCTTCTAATGAAAAACTGTTTTTT | CASSLGGRGGASNEKLFF